This entry lists 20 T cell receptor beta chains sequenced from one sample in a study of cytomegalovirus exposure and HLA in healthy donors. Vbeta (60) and Jbeta (13) primers were used in the PCR. The assay was immunoSEQ multiplex PCR, and TCRdb's table has in-frame clones only and misses some. Of 200,000 or so clones in the sample, around 73% were seen once. Sequencing was carried out using PBMCs. Receptors originate from a woman in her twenties or thirties in good health and CMV-seropositive.

The chain combines TRBV5-1 with TRBJ2-3; D unresolved. Germline CDR1 is SGHRS and CDR2 is YFSETQ. CDR3 size: 14 residues. Trimming took off 0 bases at V and 3 bases at J, with 8 bases between the two ends. CDR3 sequence (DNA): TGCGCCAGCAGCTTGGTGTCCCCAACAGATACGCAGTATTTT. This codes for CASSLVSPTDTQYF.

This chain uses TRBV6-6 with TRBJ1-5; D remains ambiguous. Germline CDR1 and CDR2: MNHNY and SVGAGI (reference sequence). The CDR3 spans 15 residues. V lost 5 bases and J lost 5, with 16 bases in between. In nucleotides, the CDR3 is TGTGCCAGCAGTCCAGGACCGGGCGGGTATCAGCCCCAGCATTTT. Translating gives CASSPGPGGYQPQHF.

CDR3: CASSEEQGQGQPQHF. The CDR3 DNA sequence: TGTGCCAGCAGTGAAGAACAGGGGCAGGGTCAGCCCCAGCATTTT. The V gene is TRBV2, the J gene TRBJ1-5; 7 bases are a match to TRBD1. With 1 base clipped from V and 6 bases from J, the junction kept 6 bases outside the gene matches. CDR3 length: 15 residues. CDR1 is SNHLY and CDR2 is FYNNEI in the germline V gene. Based on the CDR3 plus reference TRBV2 and TRBJ1-5, the full variable domain is EPEVTQTPSHQVTQMGQEVILRCVPISNHLYFYWYRQILGQKVEFLVSFYNNEISEKSEIFDDQFSVERPDGSNFTLKIRSTKLEDSAMYFCASSEEQGQGQPQHFGDGTRLSIL.

This chain uses TRBV28 with TRBJ2-7, with 12 positions matching TRBD2. This CDR3 comprises 15 residues. The V and J ends lost 3 bases and 4 bases, in that order; junction bases with no gene match: 4. Per germline, CDR1 MDHEN and CDR2 SYDVKM. CDR3 sequence reads: CASSLRLAGGYEQYF. The CDR3 DNA follows: TGTGCCAGCAGTTTGCGGCTAGCGGGAGGGTACGAGCAGTACTTC.

This clone was seen more than once but under ten times. The gene calls are TRBV7-7 and TRBJ2-1; D is perhaps TRBD1 (6 bases). Germline lookup yields CDR1 SSHAT and CDR2 FNYEAQ (reference sequence). This CDR3 region has 15 residues. V was trimmed by 9 bases and J by 8 bases, leaving 23 bases between them. For the CDR3, the DNA is TGTGCCAGTAGCAACCGACAGGCGGCATACGATGAGCAGTTCTTC. Amino acids: CASSNRQAAYDEQFF.

In its sample, this clone was seen once. This chain joins TRBV25-1 and TRBJ2-2; perhaps TRBD2 as D (6 bases). Germline V gives CDR1 MGHDK, CDR2 SYGVNS. Trimming pared 4 bases from V and 1 base from J, leaving 7 bases between. The CDR3 contains 14 residues. The DNA of the CDR3 is TGTGCCAGCAGTGGGGACTGGAACACCGGGGAGCTGTTTTTT. This translates into CASSGDWNTGELFF.

A word on this clone: Other DNA sequences within the sample encode an identical CDR3. CDR3 sequence: CASSLARRTDTQYF. The CDR3 DNA reads TGTGCCAGCAGCTTAGCGCGCCGCACAGATACGCAGTATTTT. The chain carries TRBV7-2 and TRBJ2-3, with no clear D. The CDR3 has 14 amino acids. Germline values: CDR1 SGHTA, CDR2 FQGNSA. V lost 0 bases and J lost 1, with 5 bases in between.

Worth noting for this clone: One end of the junction fails to match germline, which may point to a read error. Other DNA sequences within the sample encode an identical CDR3. This chain joins TRBV6-5 and TRBJ2-7; 7 positions agree with TRBD2. CDR3 length equals 16 residues. Per germline, CDR1 MNHEY and CDR2 SVGAGI. Written as DNA, the CDR3 is TGCGCCAGCAGTTCCTCTAGCGGAGGGATCAGATTGAAGCAGTACTTC. The encoded protein is CASSSSSGGIRLKQYF.

The chain links TRBV28 to TRBJ2-7, with 9 bases lining up with TRBD1. This CDR3 is built from 14 residues. Per the germline V gene, CDR1 is MDHEN and CDR2 is SYDVKM. The junction had 8 bases not matched to a gene; V was cut back by 6 bases and J by 5 bases. CDR3 region: CASRTGQGTNEQYF. The DNA for the CDR3 is TGTGCCAGCAGGACGGGACAGGGTACCAACGAGCAGTACTTC.

This chain joins TRBV7-2 and TRBJ1-1; possible D gene TRBD1, 5 bases. This CDR3 spans 14 amino acids. Germline V gives CDR1 SGHTA, CDR2 FQGNSA. Trimming took 5 bases from V and 0 from J, leaving 10 bases between them. The CDR3 DNA reads as TGTGCCAGCAGCCAAGAGACAGTGAACACTGAAGCTTTCTTT. Translated, it gives CASSQETVNTEAFF.

This chain links TRBV18 with TRBJ2-1, with 7 bases aligning to TRBD2. The length of the CDR3 is 15 residues. V lost 3 bases to trimming and J lost 0 bases; unmatched junction nucleotides: 2. Per the germline V gene, CDR1 is KGHSH and CDR2 is LQKENI. The CDR3 is CASSPGGGSYNEQFF. The DNA of the CDR3 is TGTGCCAGCTCACCGGGGGGGGGCTCCTACAATGAGCAGTTCTTC.

The rearrangement joins TRBV21-1 to TRBJ2-3; no check of the table's D call, TRBD2, against the DNA was made. TRBV21-1 is classified as a pseudogene. CDR3 length: 15 amino acids. The CDR3: CASREREGYGDTQYF. CDR3 nucleotides: TGTGCCAGCAGGGAGCGGGAGGGATATGGAGATACGCAGTATTTT.

The chain joins TRBV19 to TRBJ2-3, with D unresolved. Germline CDR1 is LNHDA and CDR2 is SQIVND (reference sequence). The CDR3 loop spans 12 amino acids. V was shortened by 5 bases and J by 2 bases, with 5 bases between the two germline ends. CDR3 in DNA: TGTGCCAGTAGTGAGAACACAGATACGCAGTATTTT. It specifies CASSENTDTQYF.

The chain carries TRBV7-8 and TRBJ2-5, with TRBD2 identical over 10 bases. CDR3 length equals 18 residues. With 3 bases clipped from V and 5 bases from J, the junction kept 15 bases outside the gene matches. Germline CDR1 SGHVS, CDR2 FQNEAQ. The CDR3 sequence is CASSFSWRSSGSPETQYF. Here the CDR3 DNA reads TGTGCCAGCAGCTTTTCTTGGCGGTCTAGCGGGAGTCCGGAGACCCAGTACTTC.

The chain uses TRBV19 and TRBJ2-3; 7 positions agree with TRBD1. This CDR3 spans 12 amino acids. Germline V CDR1 and CDR2: LNHDA, SQIVND (reference sequence). Trimming removed 8 bases from V and 4 bases from J; junction bases left unmatched: 3. The CDR3 protein is CASQGVADTQYF. CDR3 sequence (DNA): TGTGCCAGTCAGGGGGTCGCAGATACGCAGTATTTT. The full variable domain, in which reference TRBV19 and TRBJ2-3 provide the parts outside the CDR3, is DGGITQSPKYLFRKEGQNVTLSCEQNLNHDAMYWYRQDPGQGLRLIYYSQIVNDFQKGDIAEGYSVSREKKESFPLTVTSAQKNPTAFYLCASQGVADTQYFGPGTRLTVL.

The chain combines TRBV7-9 with TRBJ2-3, with D possibly TRBD1 on 5 matching bases. This CDR3 contains 13 residues. Looked up from germline, CDR1 is SEHNR and CDR2 is FQNEAQ (reference sequence). V dropped 3 bases and J dropped 4 bases, with 8 bases sitting between them. The CDR3: CASSLEGADTQYF. The DNA of the CDR3 is TGTGCCAGCAGCTTGGAAGGGGCAGATACGCAGTATTTT.

This chain connects TRBV28 to TRBJ2-6; perhaps TRBD2 as D (6 bases). Germline V CDR1 and CDR2: MDHEN, SYDVKM. V lost 8 bases and J 0 bases, leaving 23 bases between the germline ends. The CDR3 length is 19 residues. CDR3 bases: TGTGCCAGCCGGACGGTGGGGAGGCCTTATATCTCTGGGGCCAACGTCCTGACTTTC. Its protein is CASRTVGRPYISGANVLTF.

V usage is TRBV19 and J usage is TRBJ1-1, with D tentatively TRBD1 (6 bases). The CDR3 consists of 14 residues. Germline lookup yields CDR1 LNHDA and CDR2 SQIVND (reference sequence). Trimming removed 8 bases from V and 7 bases from J, with 20 bases in between. The CDR3 bases are TGTGCCAGTTCCCCGTGGGACACCATGCGTGAAGCTTTCTTT. Protein sequence: CASSPWDTMREAFF.

The rearrangement links TRBV28 to TRBJ1-1, with D perhaps matching TRBD1 (6 bases). Germline assignment: CDR1 MDHEN and CDR2 SYDVKM. The CDR3 covers 14 residues. V shed 10 bases and J shed 2 bases, with 17 bases lying between them. This CDR3 is CATKPGQRNTEAFF. The DNA of the CDR3 is TGTGCCACTAAGCCGGGACAACGAAACACTGAAGCTTTCTTT. The whole variable domain, filled in from reference TRBV28 and TRBJ1-1, reads DVKVTQSSRYLVKRTGEKVFLECVQDMDHENMFWYRQDPGLGLRLIYFSYDVKMKEKGDIPEGYSVSREKKERFSLILESASTNQTSMYLCATKPGQRNTEAFFGQGTRLTVV.

This clone was counted between two and nine times. The gene calls are TRBV4-2 and TRBJ2-3, with 16 bases matching TRBD2. The CDR3 is 19 amino acids. Germline CDR1 is LGHNA and CDR2 is YNFKEQ. V dropped 0 bases and J dropped 4; count of bases not matched to a gene: 7. CDR3 loop: CASSQDGTSGRAGADTQYF. The DNA for the CDR3 is TGTGCCAGCAGCCAAGACGGGACTAGCGGGAGGGCCGGCGCAGATACGCAGTATTTT.